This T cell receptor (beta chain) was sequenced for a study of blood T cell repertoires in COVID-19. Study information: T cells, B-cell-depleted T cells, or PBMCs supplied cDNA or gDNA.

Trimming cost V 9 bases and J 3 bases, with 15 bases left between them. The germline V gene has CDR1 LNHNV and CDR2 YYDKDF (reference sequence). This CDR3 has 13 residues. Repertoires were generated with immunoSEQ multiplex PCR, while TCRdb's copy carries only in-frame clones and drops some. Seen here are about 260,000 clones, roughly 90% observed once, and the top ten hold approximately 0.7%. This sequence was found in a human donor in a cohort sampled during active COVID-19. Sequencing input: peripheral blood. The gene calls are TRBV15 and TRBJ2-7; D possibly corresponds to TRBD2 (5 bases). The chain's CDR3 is CATSVGRYYEQYF. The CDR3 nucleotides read TGTGCCACGTCGGTAGGGAGATACTACGAGCAGTACTTC.